These 7 T cell receptor beta chains share one sample of origin, sequenced in a study of T cell repertoires in cytomegalovirus infection. TCRdb analysed the reads with MiXCR anew, one entry per CDR3 protein. The data show approximately 1,000,000 distinct CDR3 sequences, around 29% seen once. No antigen is known for these receptors. The sample consisted of cultured CD8+ T cells from PBMCs, taken from culture after CMV antigen stimulation. These receptors came from a human donor in good health (CMV status not recorded). Some clones in this sample may be carry-over from other donors' samples.

This clonotype turned up a few times. V and J are TRBV6-1 and TRBJ1-1; D is uncertain. CDR1 and CDR2 (germline): MNHNS, SASEGT. Trimming took 4 bases from V and 11 from J, leaving 23 bases between them. This CDR3 has 15 amino acids. CDR3 protein: CASSGYTYRPDEAFF. The CDR3 DNA reads as TGTGCCAGCAGTGGGTACACCTATAGACCCGACGAGGCTTTCTTT.

The chain couples TRBV7-9 to TRBJ2-1; 9 bases agree with TRBD2. From germline, CDR1 is SEHNR and CDR2 FQNEAQ (reference sequence). CDR3 size: 14 residues. V lost 4 bases and J lost 5; bases outside the gene matches: 3. As DNA, the CDR3 is TGTGCCAGCAGCTCTAGCGGGGAGGACAATGAGCAGTTCTTC. As protein: CASSSSGEDNEQFF.

This clonotype has ten or more counts. The chain couples TRBV7-8 to TRBJ1-1; unclear D gene. Germline V gene data show CDR1 as SGHVS and CDR2 as FQNEAQ. This CDR3 is built from 15 residues. V was clipped by 5 bases and J by 4 bases, with 17 bases between them. The CDR3 DNA follows: TGTGCCAGCAGCCTATCCGGATGGGGAGCCACTGAAGCTTTCTTT. Translating gives CASSLSGWGATEAFF.

A remark on this clonotype: A much larger clone lies a single base off, so this may be a read error. The chain carries TRBV7-9 and TRBJ2-5; no definite D call. The germline gives CDR1 SEHNR, CDR2 FQNEAQ (reference sequence). The CDR3 sequence is 14 residues long. The CDR3 nucleotides are TGTGTCAGCAGCTTAGTGTACAGCCAAGAGACCCAGTACTTC. This translates into CVSSLVYSQETQYF.

The chain recombines TRBV15 with TRBJ2-2; 10 bases line up with TRBD2. V gave up 1 base and J gave up 1 base; unmatched junction bases: 6. CDR3 length: 18 amino acids. Per germline, CDR1 LNHNV and CDR2 YYDKDF (reference sequence). Written as DNA, the CDR3 is TGTGCCACCAGCAGAGCCGGACTAGCGGTTTTGAACACCGGGGAGCTGTTTTTT. This encodes CATSRAGLAVLNTGELFF.

The V gene is TRBV13, the J gene TRBJ2-5; 7 bases are shared with TRBD2. V trimming: 1 base; J trimming: 2 bases; junction bases outside the gene matches: 7. The CDR3 is 16 residues long. Germline values: CDR1 PRHDT, CDR2 FYEKMQ (reference sequence). The chain's CDR3 is CASSLVPAGKQETQYF. The CDR3 coding sequence is TGTGCCAGCAGCTTAGTGCCAGCGGGAAAGCAAGAGACCCAGTACTTC.

The rearrangement joins TRBV19 to TRBJ2-2; 9 bases are a match to TRBD1. This CDR3 has 14 residues. Germline CDR1 and CDR2: LNHDA and SQIVND (reference sequence). Trimming removed 6 bases from V and 4 bases from J; junction bases left unmatched: 3. Written as DNA, the CDR3 is TGTGCCAGTAGGGCGACAGGGGGCACCGGGGAGCTGTTTTTT. Translation: CASRATGGTGELFF.